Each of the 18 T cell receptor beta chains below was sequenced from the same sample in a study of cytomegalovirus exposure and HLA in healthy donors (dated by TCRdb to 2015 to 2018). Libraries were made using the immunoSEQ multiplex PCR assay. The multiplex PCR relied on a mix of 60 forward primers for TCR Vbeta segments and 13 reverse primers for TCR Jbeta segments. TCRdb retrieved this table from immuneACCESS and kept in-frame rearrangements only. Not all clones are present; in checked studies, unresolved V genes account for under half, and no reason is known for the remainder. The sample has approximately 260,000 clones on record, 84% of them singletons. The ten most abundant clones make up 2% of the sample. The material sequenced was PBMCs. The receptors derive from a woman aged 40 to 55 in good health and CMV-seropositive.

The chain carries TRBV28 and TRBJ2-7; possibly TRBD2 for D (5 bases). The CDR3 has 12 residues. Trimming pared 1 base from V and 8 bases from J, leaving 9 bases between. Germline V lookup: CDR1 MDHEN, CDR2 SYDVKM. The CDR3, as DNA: TGTGCCAGCAGTTTATACGGGATTCAGCAGTACTTC. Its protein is CASSLYGIQQYF.

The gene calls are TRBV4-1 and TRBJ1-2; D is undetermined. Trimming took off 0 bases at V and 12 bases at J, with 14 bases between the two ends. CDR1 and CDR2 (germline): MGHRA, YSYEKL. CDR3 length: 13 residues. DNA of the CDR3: TGCGCCAGCAGCCAAGAATGGGCCCCGAAGGACACCTTC. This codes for CASSQEWAPKDTF.

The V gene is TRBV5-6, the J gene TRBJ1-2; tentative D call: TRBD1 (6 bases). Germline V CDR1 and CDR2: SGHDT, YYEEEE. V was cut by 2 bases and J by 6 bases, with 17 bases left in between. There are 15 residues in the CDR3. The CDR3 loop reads CASSLQWQGLDGYTF. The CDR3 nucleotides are TGTGCCAGCAGCTTACAATGGCAGGGGCTGGATGGCTACACCTTC.

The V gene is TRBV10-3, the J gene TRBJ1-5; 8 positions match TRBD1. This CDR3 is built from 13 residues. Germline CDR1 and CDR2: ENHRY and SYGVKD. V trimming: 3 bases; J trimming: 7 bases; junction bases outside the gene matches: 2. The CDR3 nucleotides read TGTGCCATCAGTGAAGACAGGGGACAGCCCCAGCATTTT. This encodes CAISEDRGQPQHF.

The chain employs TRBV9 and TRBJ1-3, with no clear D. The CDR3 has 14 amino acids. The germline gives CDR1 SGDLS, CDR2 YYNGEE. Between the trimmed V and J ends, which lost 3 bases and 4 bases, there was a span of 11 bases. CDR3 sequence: CASSAGSRGNTIYF. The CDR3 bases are TGTGCCAGCAGCGCCGGGTCGCGGGGAAACACCATATATTTT.

The CDR3 coding sequence is TGTGCCAGCAGCTTAATTGGCGGGCCCACAGATACGCAGTATTTT. Its protein is CASSLIGGPTDTQYF. J is TRBJ2-3 and V is TRBV7-3; D possibly corresponds to TRBD2 (5 bases). V lost 1 base and J 2 bases, leaving 10 bases between the germline ends. This CDR3 has 15 amino acids. CDR1 SGHTA and CDR2 FQGTGA come from the germline V gene.

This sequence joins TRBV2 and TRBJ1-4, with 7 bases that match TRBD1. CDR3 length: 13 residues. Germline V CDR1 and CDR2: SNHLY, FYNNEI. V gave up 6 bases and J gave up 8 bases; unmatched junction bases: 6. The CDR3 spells CASRLTGLEKLFF. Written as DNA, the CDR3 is TGTGCCAGCAGGCTGACAGGGTTGGAAAAACTGTTTTTT.

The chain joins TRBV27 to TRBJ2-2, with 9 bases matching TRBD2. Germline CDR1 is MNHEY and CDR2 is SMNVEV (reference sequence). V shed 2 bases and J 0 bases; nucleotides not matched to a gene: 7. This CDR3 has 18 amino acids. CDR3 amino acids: CASSLGWLAGPNTGELFF. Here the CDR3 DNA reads TGTGCCAGCAGTTTAGGGTGGCTAGCGGGACCGAACACCGGGGAGCTGTTTTTT.

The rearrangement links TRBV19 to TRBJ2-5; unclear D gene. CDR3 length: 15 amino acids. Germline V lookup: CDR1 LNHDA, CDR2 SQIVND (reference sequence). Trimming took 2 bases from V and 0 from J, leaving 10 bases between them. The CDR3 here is CASSILSRDQETQYF. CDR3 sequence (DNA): TGTGCCAGTAGTATACTATCGAGAGACCAAGAGACCCAGTACTTC.

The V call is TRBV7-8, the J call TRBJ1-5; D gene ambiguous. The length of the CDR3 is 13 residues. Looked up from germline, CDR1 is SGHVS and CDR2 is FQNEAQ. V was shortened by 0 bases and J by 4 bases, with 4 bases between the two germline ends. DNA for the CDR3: TGTGCCAGCAGCTTAGCGGAGAATCAGCCCCAGCATTTT. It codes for CASSLAENQPQHF.

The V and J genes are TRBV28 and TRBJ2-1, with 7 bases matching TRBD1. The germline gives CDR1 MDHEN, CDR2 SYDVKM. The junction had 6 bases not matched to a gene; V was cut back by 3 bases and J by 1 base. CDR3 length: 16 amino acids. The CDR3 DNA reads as TGTGCCAGCAGTTTCTCTCGGACAGGATCCTACAATGAGCAGTTCTTC. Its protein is CASSFSRTGSYNEQFF.

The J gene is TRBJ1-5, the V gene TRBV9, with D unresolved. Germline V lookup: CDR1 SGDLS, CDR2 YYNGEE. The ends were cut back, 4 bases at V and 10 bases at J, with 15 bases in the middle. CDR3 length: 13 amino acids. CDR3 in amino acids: CASSPTAVFPQHF. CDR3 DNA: TGTGCCAGCAGCCCCACAGCGGTATTTCCCCAGCATTTT.

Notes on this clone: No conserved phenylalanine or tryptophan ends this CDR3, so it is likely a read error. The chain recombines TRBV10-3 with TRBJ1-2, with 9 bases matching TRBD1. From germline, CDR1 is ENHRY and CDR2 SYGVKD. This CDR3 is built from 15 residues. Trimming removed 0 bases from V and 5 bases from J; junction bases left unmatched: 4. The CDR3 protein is CAISESGGTGYGYTV. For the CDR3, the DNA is TGTGCCATCAGTGAGTCGGGCGGGACAGGGTATGGCTACACCGTC.

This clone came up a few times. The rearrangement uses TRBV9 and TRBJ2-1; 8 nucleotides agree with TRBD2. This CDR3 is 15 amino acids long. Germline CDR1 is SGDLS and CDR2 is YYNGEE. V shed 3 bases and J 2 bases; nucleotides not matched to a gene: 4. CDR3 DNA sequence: TGTGCCAGCAGCGCAAGCGGGGGAACCTACAATGAGCAGTTCTTC. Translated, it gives CASSASGGTYNEQFF.

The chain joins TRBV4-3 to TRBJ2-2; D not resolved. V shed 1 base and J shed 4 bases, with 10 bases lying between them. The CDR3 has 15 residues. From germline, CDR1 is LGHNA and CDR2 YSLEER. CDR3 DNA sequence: TGCGCCAGCAGCCAAGTTACGCCGGGCACCGGGGAGCTGTTTTTT. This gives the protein CASSQVTPGTGELFF.

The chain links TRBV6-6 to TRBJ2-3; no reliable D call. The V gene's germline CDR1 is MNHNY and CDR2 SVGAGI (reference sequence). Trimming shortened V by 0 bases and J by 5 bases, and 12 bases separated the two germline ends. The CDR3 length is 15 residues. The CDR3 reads CASSYSRGRGDTQYF. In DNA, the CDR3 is TGTGCCAGCAGTTACTCGAGAGGAAGAGGAGATACGCAGTATTTT.

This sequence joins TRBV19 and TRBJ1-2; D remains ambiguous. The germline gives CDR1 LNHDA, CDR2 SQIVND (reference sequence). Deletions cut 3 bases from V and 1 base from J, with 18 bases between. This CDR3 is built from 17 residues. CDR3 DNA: TGTGCCAGTAGTATCCGAGGGAGCGCTAAAGTTAACTATGGCTACACCTTC. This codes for CASSIRGSAKVNYGYTF.

The CDR3 is CASGLGASTDGYTF. CDR3 sequence (DNA): TGTGCCAGCGGACTGGGGGCTAGTACAGATGGCTACACCTTC. The chain has TRBV7-9 and TRBJ1-2, with D maybe TRBD1 (6 bases). The CDR3 length is 14 residues. V lost 8 bases and J lost 6, with 19 bases in between. Germline lookup yields CDR1 SEHNR and CDR2 FQNEAQ (reference sequence).